The 28 T cell receptor beta chains presented below share a single source sample, sequenced in a study of tumor and adjacent non-tumor tissue in lung cancer. This sample's RNA came from whole unsorted tissue. Distant lung tissue was collected more than 3 cm away from the tumor edge. The library came from three nested PCR rounds adapted from ARM-PCR protocols. TCRdb used MiXCR to reprocess the multiplex PCR reads, holding one entry per CDR3 protein. The sample includes 77,000 or so distinct CDR3 sequences, around 80% of them seen just once. Material for sequencing was distant non-tumor lung tissue. The receptors originated from a man aged 65 to 85 with non-small cell lung cancer.

To note about this clonotype: No conserved phenylalanine or tryptophan ends this CDR3, so it is likely a read error. This rearrangement joins TRBV29-1 to TRBJ2-1; the match to TRBD2 covers 10 bases. This CDR3 has 16 amino acids. The V gene's germline CDR1 is SQVTM and CDR2 ANQGSEA. Losses at the gene ends were 0 bases for V and 4 bases for J; bases not matched to a gene: 6. The CDR3 DNA sequence: TGCAGCGTTGAAGATCAAACTAGCGGGATATACAATGAGCAGTTCCTC. It translates to CSVEDQTSGIYNEQFL.

A word on this clonotype: This may stem from a read error, because a much larger clone lies one nucleotide away. This chain joins TRBV4-3 and TRBJ2-7, with D unclear. The CDR3 is 14 residues long. CDR1 is LGHNA and CDR2 is YSLEER in the germline V gene. The CDR3, as DNA: TGCGCCAGCAACCAAGGGCAGGCCTTCTACGAGCAGTACTTC. Residues: CASNQGQAFYEQYF.

This clonotype showed up just once. One end of the junction is discordant with germline, which a read error may explain. V usage is TRBV6-1 and J usage is TRBJ1-5, with no clear D. The CDR3 length is 18 residues. Per germline, CDR1 MNHNS and CDR2 SASEGT. CDR3 in DNA: TGTGCCAGCAGTGAAGCGGGGAGGGCTAAGGGTAGAAATCAGCCCCATCATTTT. Protein sequence: CASSEAGRAKGRNQPHHF.

A word on this clonotype: This CDR3 is missing its conserved last phenylalanine or tryptophan, likely due to a read error. The chain combines TRBV6-2 or TRBV6-3 with TRBJ2-1; the D gene is possibly TRBD2 (5 bases). The CDR3 is made up of 13 amino acids. Germline CDR1 and CDR2: MNHEY and SVGEGT. V dropped 7 bases and J dropped 9 bases, with 16 bases sitting between them. This CDR3 is CASIPRGGTEQFL. As DNA, the CDR3 is TGTGCCAGCATCCCACGAGGAGGTACTGAGCAGTTCCTC.

V and J are TRBV11-3 and TRBJ2-3; a possible D gene is TRBD2 (5 bases). Germline CDR1 SGHNT, CDR2 YENEEA. The CDR3 runs to 15 residues. V lost 8 bases and J 3 bases, leaving 18 bases between the germline ends. CDR3 residues: CASSSREVRTDTQYF. CDR3 coding DNA: TGTGCCAGCTCCAGTCGGGAAGTAAGGACAGATACGCAGTATTTT.

A remark on this clonotype: Relative to the germline gene, one junction end is altered; a read error may explain this. The chain combines TRBV6-1 with TRBJ2-5; 9 bases agree with TRBD1. The germline gives CDR1 MNHNS, CDR2 SASEGT. The CDR3 contains 18 residues. CDR3 residues: CASSRFNAVTGGQETQYF. In DNA, the CDR3 is TGTGCCAGCAGTCGATTCAACGCCGTGACAGGGGGACAAGAGACTCAGTACTTC.

On this clonotype itself: The germline gene is not matched at one end of the junction; a read error may be the cause. The chain carries TRBV6-2 or TRBV6-3 and TRBJ2-1; 14 bases line up with TRBD2. The CDR3 sequence is 19 residues long. Germline CDR1 MNHEY, CDR2 SVGEGT. The DNA of the CDR3 is TGTGCCAGCAGTTATGGGACTAGCGGGAGTGAACGTGGGTACAATGAGCAGTTTTTC. It is translated as CASSYGTSGSERGYNEQFF.

As regards this clonotype: This may stem from a read error, because a much larger clone lies one nucleotide away. This chain uses TRBV4-1 with TRBJ1-4, with 7 bases fitting TRBD1. The germline gives CDR1 MGHRA, CDR2 YSYEKL. The CDR3 covers 15 residues. CDR3 region: CASSEDRVGGEKLFF. The CDR3 bases are TGCGCCAGCAGCGAAGATCGGGTAGGGGGCGAAAAACTGTTTTTT.

About this clonotype itself: Likely a read error: the CDR3 ends without its conserved phenylalanine or tryptophan. The J gene is TRBJ1-4, the V gene TRBV11-3; 7 bases fit TRBD1. This CDR3 has 13 amino acids. The J segment lost 6 bases and the V segment lost 5 bases, leaving 3 bases of the junction unmatched. Germline-derived CDR1 and CDR2 are SGHNT and YENEEA. The CDR3 sequence is CASSNRGHEKLFS. CDR3 nucleotides: TGTGCCAGCAGCAACAGGGGACATGAAAAACTGTTTTCT.

In this sample, this clonotype turned up once. The junction and the germline gene differ at one end; a read error may be behind it. The V call is TRBV28, the J call TRBJ2-1; TRBD2 matches 8 bases. The CDR3 contains 15 residues. CDR1 and CDR2 from the germline V gene are MDHEN and SYDVKM. CDR3: CACSFKRGIDGEQFF. In nucleotides, the CDR3 is TGTGCCTGCAGTTTCAAGCGGGGGATTGATGGTGAGCAGTTCTTC.

Worth noting for this clonotype: Relative to the germline gene, one junction end is altered; a read error may explain this. This chain uses TRBV29-1 with TRBJ1-2; D not resolved. This CDR3 is built from 16 residues. The germline V gene has CDR1 SQVTM and CDR2 ANQGSEA. The CDR3 region is CSIVPYQSSGKDGCSF. CDR3 nucleotide sequence: TGCAGCATTGTCCCCTATCAATCCTCGGGAAAAGATGGCTGCTCCTTC.

This sequence joins TRBV11-3 and TRBJ2-3; D call uncertain. This CDR3 is built from 15 residues. Per the germline V gene, CDR1 is SGHNT and CDR2 is YENEEA. The V and J ends lost 7 bases and 0 bases respectively, with 14 bases between them. This CDR3 is CASTRQDVSTDTQYF. As DNA, the CDR3 is TGTGCCAGCACCCGTCAGGATGTGAGCACAGATACGCAGTATTTT.

In its sample, this clonotype was seen many times. The chain carries TRBV6-6 and TRBJ2-2; D might be TRBD1 (7 bases). This CDR3 has 14 residues. V lost 10 bases to trimming and J lost 3 bases, with 15 bases between them. Germline V gene lookup returns CDR1 MNHNY and CDR2 SVGAGI (reference sequence). The CDR3 nucleotides are TGTGCCACCCAGGGGGGCTGGGACACCGGGGAGCTGTTTTTT. Translated: CATQGGWDTGELFF.

The table lists this clonotype with a few counts. A read error may be the cause here, since a much bigger clone is one base away. This is likely a read error, given that the CDR3 carries no conserved phenylalanine or tryptophan at its end. The DNA is left out, because the CDR3 cannot be placed on it with certainty; the CDR3 is given as TCRdb lists it. J is TRBJ2-1 and V is TRBV11-1; the table's D gene call, TRBD2, was not cross checked with the DNA. Including both end residues, the CDR3 is 13 amino acids long. Germline assignment: CDR1 SGHAT and CDR2 FQDESV (reference sequence). This chain's CDR3 is CASSSGVGNEHFL.

This clonotype appeared many times. V is TRBV5-1 and J is TRBJ2-3; D gene uncertain. V was cut by 0 bases and J by 2 bases, with 7 bases left in between. Germline V gene data show CDR1 as SGHRS and CDR2 as YFSETQ. The CDR3 spans 14 residues. The CDR3 DNA reads TGCGCCAGCAGCTTGGGGTCCTACACAGATACGCAGTATTTT. This gives the protein CASSLGSYTDTQYF.

As concerns this clonotype: One base away lies a much larger clone, so this may be a sequencing read error. The V gene is TRBV7-9, the J gene TRBJ2-5, with D possibly being TRBD1 (6 bases). The CDR3 contains 15 residues. V lost 5 bases and J lost 1, with 14 bases in between. Germline V gene lookup returns CDR1 SEHNR and CDR2 FQNEAQ (reference sequence). The CDR3 loop reads CASSRSTGFQETQYF. The DNA for the CDR3 is TGTGCCAGCAGCCGATCTACAGGGTTCCAAGAGACCCAGTACTTC.

With regard to this clonotype: This may come from a read error, since a much larger clone is one base off. The V and J genes are TRBV5-5 and TRBJ2-3; 8 bases match TRBD2. V trimming: 4 bases; J trimming: 3 bases; junction bases outside the gene matches: 10. Germline assignment: CDR1 SGHKS and CDR2 YYEKEE (reference sequence). There are 16 residues in the CDR3. In DNA form, the CDR3 reads TGTGCCAGCAGCCCGCCCGGGACTAGTCAAACAGATACGCAGTATTTT. Its protein is CASSPPGTSQTDTQYF.

A single count supports this clonotype. A read error is likely, as this CDR3 ends without the conserved phenylalanine or tryptophan. The rearrangement links TRBV6-2 or TRBV6-3 to TRBJ2-1; D may be TRBD2 (6 bases). This CDR3 has 14 residues. CDR1 and CDR2 from the germline V gene are MNHEY and SVGEGT. Here the CDR3 DNA reads TGTGCCAGCGGTTACCCCGGACTAATTAATGAGCAGTTCTTA. The encoded protein is CASGYPGLINEQFL.

Turning to this clonotype: A much larger clone differs by one base, so this may be a read error. V and J are TRBV28 and TRBJ1-5; D is unresolved. Germline CDR1 is MDHEN and CDR2 is SYDVKM. The CDR3 is 16 amino acids. Trimming left V 5 bases short and J 6 bases short, with 20 bases between. The CDR3 region is CASSITEGVLGQPQHF. The CDR3 DNA reads as TGTGCCAGCAGTATAACAGAGGGCGTCTTAGGTCAGCCCCAGCATTTT.

As to this clonotype: At one end, the junction sequence differs from germline, possibly due to a read error. The chain couples TRBV14 to TRBJ2-3; the D call may be TRBD1 or TRBD2 (5 bases each). CDR1 and CDR2 from the germline V gene are SGHDN and FVKESK. The CDR3 length is 16 residues. The CDR3, as DNA: TGTGCCGGCAGCCCGACAGTGGGAGTTTTCCCAGATACGCACTATTTT. Its translation is CAGSPTVGVFPDTHYF.

Comment on this clonotype: A read error may account for a junction end that differs from germline. The CDR3 DNA reads as TGTGCCAGCCGCCAAGATTATCGCGGGGGGGCCCACGGGGAGCTGTTTTTT. It translates to CASRQDYRGGAHGELFF. J is TRBJ2-2 and V is TRBV4-2; TRBD2 agrees at 9 bases. Germline V gene lookup returns CDR1 LGHNA and CDR2 YNFKEQ. CDR3 size: 17 residues.

A word on this clonotype: A read error may be the cause here, since a much bigger clone is one base away. This chain connects TRBV6-1 to TRBJ2-3; no definite D call. The CDR3 runs to 12 residues. Looked up from germline, CDR1 is MNHNS and CDR2 is SASEGT. V was clipped by 5 bases and J by 2 bases, with 5 bases between them. The CDR3 DNA follows: TGTGCCAGCAGTAGGGACACAGATACGCAGTATTTT. It yields the protein CASSRDTDTQYF.

A remark on this clonotype: At one end, the junction sequence differs from germline, possibly due to a read error. The V gene is TRBV11-2, the J gene TRBJ2-2; 7 bases match TRBD2. The germline CDR1 and CDR2 sequences are SGHAT and FQNNGV. The CDR3 contains 16 residues. The CDR3 coding sequence is TGTGCCAGAAGCTTAGCGGGCACAAGGGTTACCGGGGAGCTGTTTTTT. It specifies CARSLAGTRVTGELFF.

To note about this clonotype: The conserved phenylalanine or tryptophan normally closing the CDR3 is absent here, so this likely arose from a read error. J is TRBJ2-5 and V is TRBV6-5; the match to TRBD2 covers 11 bases. Germline V gene sequence: CDR1 MNHEY, CDR2 SVGAGI. The CDR3 is made up of 18 amino acids. CDR3 DNA sequence: TGCGCCAGCTGTCCGAGGGGGGTGCTAGCGGGAGGAGAAGAGACCCAGTACTTA. This sequence encodes CASCPRGVLAGGEETQYL.

The genes are TRBV12-3 or TRBV12-4 and TRBJ2-5; TRBD2 matches 8 bases. V was clipped by 6 bases and J by 5 bases; unmatched bases: 26. This CDR3 is built from 20 residues. CDR3: CASRKGDHPPSGPPQETQYF. The CDR3 DNA sequence: TGTGCCAGCAGAAAAGGCGACCACCCGCCTAGCGGGCCTCCCCAGGAGACCCAGTACTTC.

The chain couples TRBV12-3 or TRBV12-4 to TRBJ2-5; tentatively, D is TRBD2 (7 bases). The germline V and J ends were trimmed by 6 bases and 5 bases, with 19 bases remaining between them. This CDR3 has 15 amino acids. CDR3: CASSGIGGVVETQYF. For the CDR3, the DNA is TGTGCCAGCAGCGGGATAGGGGGGGTGGTGGAGACCCAGTACTTC.

On this clonotype: The junction does not match germline at one end; this may be a read error. The chain employs TRBV4-3 and TRBJ2-7, with D possibly TRBD2 on 6 matching bases. The CDR3 sequence is 15 residues long. Germline-derived CDR1 and CDR2 are LGHNA and YSLEER. The CDR3 bases are TGCGCCAGCAGCCAGTCGGCCGGGAGTAGCTACGAGCCGTACTTC. Protein sequence: CASSQSAGSSYEPYF.

Comment on this clonotype: A much larger clone lies one base from this, so it may be a read error. The gene calls are TRBV10-1 and TRBJ2-1, with D perhaps TRBD1 or TRBD2 (6 bases each). The CDR3 sequence is 16 residues long. Germline V CDR1 and CDR2: WNHNN, SYGVQD (reference sequence). The DNA for the CDR3 is TGCACCAGCAGTGAGGGGGGTACGGGAGTAAAGGGGGAGCAGTTCTTC. Amino acids: CTSSEGGTGVKGEQFF.